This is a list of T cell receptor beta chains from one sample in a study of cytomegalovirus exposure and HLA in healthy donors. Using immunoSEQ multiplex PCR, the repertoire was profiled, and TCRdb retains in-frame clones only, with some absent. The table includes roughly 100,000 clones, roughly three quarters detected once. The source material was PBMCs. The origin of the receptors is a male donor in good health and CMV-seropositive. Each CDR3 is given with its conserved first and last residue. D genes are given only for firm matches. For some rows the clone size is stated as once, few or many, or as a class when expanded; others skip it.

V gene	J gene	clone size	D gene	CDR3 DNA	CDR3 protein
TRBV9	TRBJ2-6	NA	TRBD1	TGTGCCAGCAGCGTACCTAAGACAGGGGTTGGGGCCAACGTCCTGACTTTC	CASSVPKTGVGANVLTF
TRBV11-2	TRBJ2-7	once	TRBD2	TGTGCCAGCACGCGTAGCGGGGGGTACGAGCAGTACTTC	CASTRSGGYEQYF
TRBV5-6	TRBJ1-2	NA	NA	TGTGCCAGCAGCCTGGACGGGAGTTACCGTGGCTACACCTTC	CASSLDGSYRGYTF
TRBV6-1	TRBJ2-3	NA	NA	TGTGCCAGCAGTCCAAATGCGGGAAAGGGAGATACGCAGTATTTT	CASSPNAGKGDTQYF
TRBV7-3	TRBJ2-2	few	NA	TGTGCCAGCAGGAGCGGAGCGGCTACCGGGGAGCTGTTTTTT	CASRSGAATGELFF
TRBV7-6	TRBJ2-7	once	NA	TGTGCCAGCAGCTTTTCCGCGGCCGAGTCGTCGACTGGCTACGAGCAGTACTTC	CASSFSAAESSTGYEQYF
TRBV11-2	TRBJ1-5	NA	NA	TGTGCCAGCAGCCAGGCCGGATATCAGCCCCAGCATTTT	CASSQAGYQPQHF
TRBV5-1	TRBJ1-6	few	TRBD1	TGCGCCAGCAGCTTGGTGTGGACAGGGGGCTTCTCCTATAATTCACCCCTCCACTTT	CASSLVWTGGFSYNSPLHF
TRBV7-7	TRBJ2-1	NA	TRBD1	TGTGCCAGCAGCTGGGACAGATACAATGAGCAGTTCTTC	CASSWDRYNEQFF
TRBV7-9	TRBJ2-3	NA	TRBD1	TGTGCCAGCACCTCGGAGCAGGGGGCAGGAGATACGCAGTATTTT	CASTSEQGAGDTQYF
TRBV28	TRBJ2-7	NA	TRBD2	TGTGCCAGCAGCTATGGACTAGCGGGAGGCCGGGTGGAGCAGTACTTC	CASSYGLAGGRVEQYF
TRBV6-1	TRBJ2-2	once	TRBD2	TGTGCCAGCAGTGGCCTGACTAGCGGGAAAGACGCGAACACCGGGGAGCTGTTTTTT	CASSGLTSGKDANTGELFF
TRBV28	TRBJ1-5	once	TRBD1	TGTGCCAGCAGTTCTCTCCGGGACAGTATCAATCAGCCCCAGCATTTT	CASSSLRDSINQPQHF
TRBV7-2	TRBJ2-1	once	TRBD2	TGTGCCAGCAGCTTAGCGGGAGGGAGCAGCTCCTACAATGAGCAGTTCTTC	CASSLAGGSSSYNEQFF
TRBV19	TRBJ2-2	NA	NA	TGTGCCAGTAGTCTATACGCCGGGGAGCTGTTTTTT	CASSLYAGELFF
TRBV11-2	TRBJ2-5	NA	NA	TGTGCCAGCAGCTTAGTAAAAGCAGGGGCTGGGGAGACCCAGTACTTC	CASSLVKAGAGETQYF
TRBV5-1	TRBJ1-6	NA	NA	TGCGCCAGCAGTCGGGCCAGGGAGGGGTCACCCCTCCACTTT	CASSRAREGSPLHF
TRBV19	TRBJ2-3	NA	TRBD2	TGTGCCAGTAGTCACCGGGGAGGGAGGACCGCAGATACGCAGTATTTT	CASSHRGGRTADTQYF
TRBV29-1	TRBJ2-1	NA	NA	TGCAGCGTTGCCCTAACAGGCGGCGAGCAGTTCTTC	CSVALTGGEQFF
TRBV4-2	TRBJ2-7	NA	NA	TGTGCCAGCAGCCAAGGGGGTGACAGGCCCTACGAGCAGTACTTC	CASSQGGDRPYEQYF
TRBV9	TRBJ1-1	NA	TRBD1	TGTGCCAGCAGCCCGGGACAGAGGTACACTGAAGCTTTCTTT	CASSPGQRYTEAFF
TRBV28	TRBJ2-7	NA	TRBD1	TGTGCCAGCGGGACAGTCGACCCCTACGAGCAGTACTTC	CASGTVDPYEQYF
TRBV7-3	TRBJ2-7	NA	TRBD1	TGTGCCAGCAGCTCTACGCCGGGACAGGGGGCGAAGCAGTACTTC	CASSSTPGQGAKQYF
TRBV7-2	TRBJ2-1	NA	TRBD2	TGTGCCAGCAGCCCGACTAGCCCAGAGGTCGATGAGCAGTTCTTC	CASSPTSPEVDEQFF
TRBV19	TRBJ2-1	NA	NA	TGTGCCAGTAGTTCCCGGGATGGACCCTACAATGAGCAGTTCTTC	CASSSRDGPYNEQFF